One sample yielded the 28 T cell receptor beta chains listed below, sequenced in a study of T cell responses to AZD1222 COVID-19 vaccine. The repertoire was sequenced with immunoSEQ multiplex PCR; TCRdb's copy has only in-frame clones and lacks some. The top ten clones hold over 8% of a sample with 150,000 to 180,000 clones, over 80% of them seen once. The sequences come from peripheral blood, collected 28 days after the second AZD1222 dose. The receptors come from an adult who received the AZD1222 COVID-19 vaccine.

The rearrangement uses TRBV29-1 and TRBJ1-1; D remains unclear. Per germline, CDR1 SQVTM and CDR2 ANQGSEA. The CDR3 is 13 amino acids. The V end was cut by 6 bases, the J end by 4 bases, with 15 bases between. CDR3 nucleotide sequence: TGCAGCGTCGAGATATTGGCGGGCACTGAAGCTTTCTTT. Translating it yields CSVEILAGTEAFF.

The chain carries TRBV19 and TRBJ2-5; D remains ambiguous. The CDR3 is 15 residues long. The V end was cut by 1 base, the J end by 4 bases, with 13 bases between. Germline CDR1 is LNHDA and CDR2 is SQIVND (reference sequence). Written as DNA, the CDR3 is TGTGCCAGTAGTATAGTGGCTCAAGAAGTAGAGACCCAGTACTTC. Residues: CASSIVAQEVETQYF.

This CDR3 is CASSPGQVYNEQFF. The CDR3 DNA is TGCGCCAGCAGCCCGGGACAGGTTTACAATGAGCAGTTCTTC. This chain links TRBV5-1 with TRBJ2-1, with 8 bases identical to TRBD1. This CDR3 region has 14 residues. Looked up from germline, CDR1 is SGHRS and CDR2 is YFSETQ. V lost 4 bases, J lost 4 bases, and 4 bases stayed unmatched.

This clone was detected a few times. V gene TRBV12-3 or TRBV12-4 combines with J gene TRBJ1-1; no reliable D call. Deletions cut 3 bases from V and 0 bases from J, with 5 bases between. The CDR3 extends over 13 amino acids. DNA for the CDR3: TGTGCCAGCAGTTTCCTCATGAACACTGAAGCTTTCTTT. This codes for CASSFLMNTEAFF.

The chain combines TRBV9 with TRBJ2-2; D possibly matches TRBD1 or TRBD2 (5 bases each). Trimming pared 4 bases from V and 6 bases from J, leaving 19 bases between. This CDR3 region has 16 residues. CDR1 is SGDLS and CDR2 is YYNGEE in the germline V gene. CDR3: CASSSVGRAQAGELFF. The CDR3 DNA sequence: TGTGCCAGCAGCTCGGTGGGGCGGGCCCAGGCCGGGGAGCTGTTTTTT.

The chain uses TRBV7-6 and TRBJ2-5; TRBD2 aligns across 8 bases. This CDR3 is 18 amino acids long. Germline lookup yields CDR1 SGHVS and CDR2 FNYEAQ. V shed 1 base, J shed 2 bases, and the junction held 12 bases outside the gene matches. In DNA, the CDR3 is TGTGCCAGCAGCTTAGAAGTCCGGCTAGCGGGCTCTCAAGAGACCCAGTACTTC. Amino acids: CASSLEVRLAGSQETQYF.

The chain has TRBV28 and TRBJ1-5; D uncertain. Trimming cost V 7 bases and J 3 bases, with 13 bases left between them. CDR3 length: 14 amino acids. Germline loops: CDR1 MDHEN, CDR2 SYDVKM. The DNA of the CDR3 is TGTGCCAGCAATATAGGACTGATCAATCAGCCCCAGCATTTT. It yields the protein CASNIGLINQPQHF.

This rearrangement joins TRBV25-1 to TRBJ2-3; 9 positions match TRBD1. CDR1 is MGHDK and CDR2 is SYGVNS in the germline V gene. The CDR3 runs 14 residues. V shed 8 bases and J 1 base; nucleotides not matched to a gene: 4. In nucleotides, the CDR3 is TGTGCCAGCGGGAGGACAGGGGGCACAGATACGCAGTATTTT. Translating gives CASGRTGGTDTQYF. Supplemented by reference TRBV25-1 and TRBJ2-3, the full variable domain reads EADIYQTPRYLVIGTGKKITLECSQTMGHDKMYWYQQDPGMELHLIHYSYGVNSTEKGDLSSESTVSRIRTEHFPLTLESARPSHTSQYLCASGRTGGTDTQYFGPGTRLTVL.

This sequence joins TRBV24-1 and TRBJ2-3, with D tentatively TRBD1 (6 bases). With 3 bases removed from V and 2 bases from J, the gap between germline ends came to 14 bases. The CDR3 totals 16 residues. Germline-derived CDR1 and CDR2 are KGHDR and SFDVKD. CDR3 DNA sequence: TGTGCCACCAGTGATCCAAGCACAGGGAACACAGATACGCAGTATTTT. Translated, it gives CATSDPSTGNTDTQYF.

Here the CDR3 reads CASSVGTYEQYF. CDR3 nucleotide sequence: TGTGCCAGCAGTGTCGGGACCTACGAGCAGTACTTC. V and J are TRBV2 and TRBJ2-7; possibly TRBD2 for D (5 bases). CDR3 length equals 12 residues. V was shortened by 4 bases and J by 2 bases, with 6 bases between the two germline ends. Germline-derived CDR1 and CDR2 are SNHLY and FYNNEI.

J is TRBJ2-5 and V is TRBV5-1; D possibly corresponds to TRBD1 (6 bases). CDR1 is SGHRS, CDR2 YFSETQ, per germline. The V end was cut by 2 bases, the J end by 1 base, with 12 bases between. This CDR3 has 15 residues. The CDR3 protein is CASSFLGGAQETQYF. Written as DNA, the CDR3 is TGCGCCAGCAGCTTCTTAGGGGGAGCCCAAGAGACCCAGTACTTC.

Only one count was recorded for this clone. V and J are TRBV7-9 and TRBJ2-2; 7 bases map to TRBD1. The CDR3 is made up of 15 amino acids. Germline lookup yields CDR1 SEHNR and CDR2 FQNEAQ (reference sequence). Unmatched junction bases numbered 6, after V lost 3 bases and J lost 5 bases. The CDR3 DNA reads as TGTGCCAGCAGCTTGACAGGGATAATGACCGGGGAGCTGTTTTTT. This sequence encodes CASSLTGIMTGELFF.

CDR3 sequence: CASRDGRRYYNSPLHF. The CDR3 DNA follows: TGTGCCAGCAGAGATGGACGGAGATACTATAATTCACCCCTCCACTTT. The V and J genes are TRBV28 and TRBJ1-6; D not certain. Germline V CDR1 and CDR2: MDHEN, SYDVKM. The CDR3 has 16 residues. V lost 6 bases, J lost 3 bases, and 15 bases lay in between.

CDR3: CASSTRLSSYNEQFF. CDR3 in DNA: TGTGCCAGCAGCACCCGACTAAGCTCCTACAATGAGCAGTTCTTC. V and J are TRBV11-1 and TRBJ2-1; a possible D gene is TRBD2 (5 bases). Germline V gene sequence: CDR1 SGHAT, CDR2 FQDESV (reference sequence). The germline V and J ends were trimmed by 5 bases and 0 bases, with 11 bases remaining between them. This CDR3 has 15 amino acids. The variable domain in full, completed from reference TRBV11-1 and TRBJ2-1, reads EAEVAQSPRYKITEKSQAVAFWCDPISGHATLYWYRQILGQGPELLVQFQDESVVDDSQLPKDRFSAERLKGVDSTLKIQPAELGDSAMYLCASSTRLSSYNEQFFGPGTRLTVL.

This clone was seen only once. The chain employs TRBV25-1 and TRBJ1-3, with D unresolved. The V gene lost 5 bases and the J gene lost 4 bases, with 18 bases spanning the gap. Germline lookup yields CDR1 MGHDK and CDR2 SYGVNS. The CDR3 runs to 16 residues. As DNA, the CDR3 is TGTGCCAGCAGTAATTCCAATAGGGCGAGAGGAAACACCATATATTTT. This gives the protein CASSNSNRARGNTIYF.

This clone was seen more than once but under ten times. The rearrangement joins TRBV5-1 to TRBJ1-2; D unresolved. CDR1 is SGHRS and CDR2 is YFSETQ in the germline V gene. Deletions cut 5 bases from V and 7 bases from J, with 21 bases between. The CDR3 covers 15 residues. The CDR3 sequence: CASREGAQTVAGYTF. For the CDR3, the DNA is TGCGCCAGCAGGGAGGGTGCCCAAACTGTGGCTGGCTACACCTTC.

J is TRBJ2-3 and V is TRBV7-2; 12 nucleotides line up with TRBD2. Trimming took 5 bases from V and 10 from J; bases not matched to a gene: 7. CDR1 is SGHTA and CDR2 is FQGNSA in the germline V gene. This CDR3 has 14 residues. Here the CDR3 DNA reads TGTGCCAGCAGCCCTGGGACTAGCGGGTTTTCGCAGTATTTT. Translating it yields CASSPGTSGFSQYF. The whole variable domain, remainder taken from reference TRBV7-2 and TRBJ2-3, is GAGVSQSPSNKVTEKGKDVELRCDPISGHTALYWYRQSLGQGLEFLIYFQGNSAPDKSGLPSDRFSAERTGGSVSTLTIQRTQQEDSAVYLCASSPGTSGFSQYFGPGTRLTVL.

There are a few counts of this clone. V is TRBV11-3 and J is TRBJ2-7, with a weak D call TRBD2 (7 bases). The germline gives CDR1 SGHNT, CDR2 YENEEA. V lost 8 bases and J 2 bases, leaving 19 bases between the germline ends. The CDR3 is made up of 15 amino acids. The CDR3 spells CASGGAERAAYEQYF. The CDR3 region has the DNA TGTGCCAGCGGGGGGGCAGAGCGGGCAGCCTACGAGCAGTACTTC.

The chain joins TRBV9 to TRBJ2-7; TRBD2 aligns across 11 bases. CDR1 and CDR2 from the germline V gene are SGDLS and YYNGEE. V lost 0 bases to trimming and J lost 5 bases; unmatched junction nucleotides: 4. The CDR3 runs 15 residues. The CDR3 sequence: CASSVGTSGSHEQYF. The CDR3 nucleotides are TGTGCCAGCAGCGTAGGGACTAGCGGGTCCCACGAGCAGTACTTC. Full variable domain (rest looked up from reference TRBV9 and TRBJ2-7): DSGVTQTPKHLITATGQRVTLRCSPRSGDLSVYWYQQSLDQGLQFLIQYYNGEERAKGNILERFSAQQFPDLHSELNLSSLELGDSALYFCASSVGTSGSHEQYFGPGTRLTVT.

There are a few counts of this clone. The chain joins TRBV14 to TRBJ2-3, with TRBD2 matching over 9 bases. In germline, CDR1 is SGHDN, CDR2 FVKESK. After removal of 4 bases from V and 5 bases from J, the junction contained 16 bases not matched to a gene. CDR3 length equals 18 residues. In DNA form, the CDR3 reads TGTGCCAGCAGCCCCCAAGCTTTTCTAGCGGGGAAGAGAGATACGCAGTATTTT. This encodes CASSPQAFLAGKRDTQYF.

The V gene is TRBV2, the J gene TRBJ2-3; the match to TRBD2 covers 8 bases. Germline lookup yields CDR1 SNHLY and CDR2 FYNNEI. Unmatched junction bases numbered 8, after V lost 2 bases and J lost 10 bases. CDR3 size: 14 residues. The CDR3 bases are TGTGCCAGCAGTGAATTGGTGATAGCGGGATCGCAGTATTTT. This encodes CASSELVIAGSQYF.

V usage is TRBV5-1 and J usage is TRBJ2-1, with D possibly matching TRBD2 (5 bases). The CDR3 length is 19 residues. Germline values: CDR1 SGHRS, CDR2 YFSETQ. The V end was cut by 10 bases, the J end by 0 bases, with 29 bases between. CDR3 bases: TGCGCCCCCTGGATAGGGAAAATATCTGACTATAGCTCCTACAATGAGCAGTTCTTC. Translating gives CAPWIGKISDYSSYNEQFF.

CDR3 loop: CASSPGENTIYF. For the CDR3, the DNA is TGTGCCAGCAGCCCCGGTGAAAACACCATATATTTT. The J gene is TRBJ1-3, the V gene TRBV5-8; D gene uncertain. The CDR3 is made up of 12 amino acids. Germline V CDR1 and CDR2: SGHTS, YDEGEE. The germline V and J ends were trimmed by 4 bases and 6 bases, with 8 bases remaining between them.

The V gene is TRBV6-5, the J gene TRBJ1-2; D unclear. Germline CDR1 reads MNHEY; CDR2 reads SVGAGI. The CDR3 has 13 amino acids. Trimming removed 7 bases at V and 8 bases at J, with 17 bases between. The CDR3 sequence: CASTSRVGGGYTF. Written as DNA, the CDR3 is TGTGCCAGCACCTCTAGGGTGGGCGGGGGCTACACCTTC.

This clone was counted once. The J gene is TRBJ1-6, the V gene TRBV21-1; the listed D gene, TRBD1, was not tested against the DNA. TRBV21-1 is a recognized pseudogene. The CDR3 covers 16 residues. The chain's CDR3 is CASSTPMTGRYSPLHF. CDR3 nucleotides: TGTGCCAGCAGCACCCCCATGACAGGGAGGTACTCACCCCTCCACTTT.

The V and J genes are TRBV15 and TRBJ2-5; D is ambiguous. Germline values: CDR1 LNHNV, CDR2 YYDKDF (reference sequence). Trimming shortened V by 1 base and J by 3 bases, and 18 bases separated the two germline ends. The CDR3 sequence is 17 residues long. The CDR3 loop is CATSRVGSGMSEETQYF. CDR3 nucleotide sequence: TGTGCCACCAGCAGAGTGGGAAGTGGGATGAGTGAAGAGACCCAGTACTTC.

The CDR3 spells CASSGERGPQETQYF. CDR3 bases: TGTGCCAGCAGTGGGGAGCGGGGGCCCCAAGAGACCCAGTACTTC. The V call is TRBV2, the J call TRBJ2-5; TRBD2 matches at 8 bases. This CDR3 has 15 amino acids. Germline V lookup: CDR1 SNHLY, CDR2 FYNNEI. Germline trimming cut 4 bases from V and 1 base from J; bases unmatched to any gene: 5.

In this sample, this clone turned up once. The CDR3 spells CASSVDPRGEWTEAFF. The CDR3 coding sequence is TGTGCCAGCAGCGTAGACCCCAGGGGCGAGTGGACTGAAGCTTTCTTT. This chain connects TRBV9 to TRBJ1-1, with D perhaps TRBD1 (6 bases). Germline V CDR1 and CDR2: SGDLS, YYNGEE. Trimming shortened V by 0 bases and J by 5 bases, and 17 bases separated the two germline ends. The CDR3 is 16 residues long. Looking up the rest from reference TRBV9 and TRBJ1-1 gives the full variable domain: DSGVTQTPKHLITATGQRVTLRCSPRSGDLSVYWYQQSLDQGLQFLIQYYNGEERAKGNILERFSAQQFPDLHSELNLSSLELGDSALYFCASSVDPRGEWTEAFFGQGTRLTVV.